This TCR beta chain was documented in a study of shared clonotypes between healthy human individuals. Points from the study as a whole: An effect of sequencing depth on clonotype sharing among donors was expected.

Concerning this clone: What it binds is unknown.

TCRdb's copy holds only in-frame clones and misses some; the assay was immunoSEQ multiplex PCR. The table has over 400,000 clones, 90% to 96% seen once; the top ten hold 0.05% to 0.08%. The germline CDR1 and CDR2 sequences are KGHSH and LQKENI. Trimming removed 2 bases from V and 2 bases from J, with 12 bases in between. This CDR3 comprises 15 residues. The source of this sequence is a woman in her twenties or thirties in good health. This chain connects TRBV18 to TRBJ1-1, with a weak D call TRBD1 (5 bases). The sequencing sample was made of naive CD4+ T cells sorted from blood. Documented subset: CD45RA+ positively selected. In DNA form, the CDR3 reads TGTGCCAGCTCACCAAACCGGGACCTAAACACTGAAGCTTTCTTT. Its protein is CASSPNRDLNTEAFF.